The sequence of this TCR beta chain was determined in a study of vaccination and CD4 T cells after COVID-19. Across the whole study: The study collected post-vaccine samples a median 72 days after dose two, with a range of 14 to 241.

Findings of the study overall: Spike mono-reactivity was evident in 304 of the 307 vaccine-specific clones derived from convalescent patients.

The CDR3 is 15 amino acids. Germline V gene lookup returns CDR1 SGHVS and CDR2 FNYEAQ. Trimming left V 1 base short and J 8 bases short, with 15 bases between. The treatment denotes: roughly 10-day PBMC culture with coronavirus spike peptide pools or control peptides (ViraFEST assay). ViraFEST stimulated the growth of antigen-specific T cells using peptide pools and subsequently profiled their TCRs by sequencing. Cultured CD4+ T-cell DNA underwent Oncomine TCR Beta short-read sequencing. TCRdb reanalysed the PCR reads using MiXCR and keeps one entry per CDR3 protein. This sample has some 21,000 distinct CDR3 sequences, with 45% to 50% found just once. To note about this clonotype: The antigen is undetermined.

The sequencing input was CD4+ T cells from blood, cultured in vitro. The chain has TRBV7-6 and TRBJ2-1; perhaps TRBD2 as D (6 bases). This receptor was obtained from a human donor who had recovered from COVID-19. The CDR3 sequence is CASSLVTSPTHEQFF. The CDR3 nucleotides are TGTGCCAGCAGCTTAGTAACTAGCCCCACCCATGAGCAGTTCTTC.